Sequencing of this T cell receptor (beta chain) was carried out in a study of control samples from healthy donors and cancer patients. Measured with immunoSEQ multiplex PCR; TCRdb has only the in-frame clones, and not every one. The sample yields tens of thousands of clones, about nine tenths seen once. Trimming left V 10 bases short and J 6 bases short, with 19 bases between. Germline CDR1 reads MNHEY; CDR2 reads SMNVEV (reference sequence). This CDR3 has 13 residues. The sample consisted of blood. The V gene is TRBV27, the J gene TRBJ2-7; the D gene could be TRBD1 or TRBD2 (5 bases each). This receptor was taken from a man aged 45-60 years in good health. The CDR3, as DNA: TGTGCCACCTCGGGACCTCGTCGTTTCGAGCAGTACTTC. Protein product: CATSGPRRFEQYF.